A single sample is the source of the 2 T cell receptor beta chains below, sequenced in a study of shared clonotypes between healthy human individuals. The method was immunoSEQ multiplex PCR; TCRdb's version includes in-frame clones alone and lacks a portion of them. Seen here are approximately 1.5 million clones, about 98% observed once, and the top ten hold about 0.45%. Source material: naive CD4+ T cells sorted from blood. Subset defined: CD45RA+ positively selected. These receptors all come from a man younger than 40 in good health.

The CDR3 coding sequence is TGTGCCAGCGGGGGACTAGCGGGAAGGCGGGAGCTGTTTTTT. Amino acid sequence: CASGGLAGRRELFF. The chain links TRBV11-2 to TRBJ2-2, with 13 bases that match TRBD2. The germline V gene encodes CDR1 SGHAT and CDR2 FQNNGV. The CDR3 covers 14 residues. The V gene end was trimmed by 8 bases and the J gene end by 9 bases; junction bases not matched to a gene: 6.

This sequence joins TRBV5-1 and TRBJ2-1; TRBD1 might be the D (6 bases). V shed 0 bases and J shed 2 bases, with 9 bases lying between them. The germline gives CDR1 SGHRS, CDR2 YFSETQ. The CDR3 contains 15 residues. The CDR3 DNA reads as TGCGCCAGCAGCTTGGGGGACACCACCTACAATGAGCAGTTCTTC. Translating it yields CASSLGDTTYNEQFF.